The 10 T cell receptor beta chains below all came from one sample that was sequenced in a study of T cell repertoires in cytomegalovirus infection. MiXCR was run by TCRdb on the reads, yielding one entry per CDR3 protein. The sample consists of some 100,000 distinct CDR3 sequences, 23% of them appearing once. Sequencing input: CD8+ T cells from PBMCs. Every receptor here comes from a human donor in good health (CMV status not recorded). Some clones in this sample may be carry-over from other donors' samples.

The V and J genes are TRBV20-1 and TRBJ2-6; the D gene is possibly TRBD2 (7 bases). Deletions cut 6 bases from V and 3 bases from J, with 24 bases between. This CDR3 comprises 18 residues. Germline V lookup: CDR1 DFQATT, CDR2 SNEGSKA (reference sequence). This CDR3 reads CSAPRGLVNENGANVLTF. The CDR3 coding sequence is TGCAGTGCCCCGCGGGGGCTGGTCAACGAAAATGGGGCCAACGTCCTGACTTTC.

The chain links TRBV4-1 to TRBJ2-2; TRBD1 agrees at 9 bases. Germline loops: CDR1 MGHRA, CDR2 YSYEKL. The CDR3 length is 15 residues. The V and J ends lost 4 bases and 4 bases, in that order; junction bases with no gene match: 4. DNA of the CDR3: TGCGCCAGCAGCCCACAGGGGGCGGGCACCGGGGAGCTGTTTTTT. Translating gives CASSPQGAGTGELFF.

There are a few counts of this clonotype. V and J are TRBV20-1 and TRBJ1-3, with TRBD1 as a possible D gene (6 bases). The CDR3 spans 14 residues. Trimming left V 6 bases short and J 1 base short, with 13 bases between. Germline CDR1 reads DFQATT; CDR2 reads SNEGSKA (reference sequence). CDR3: CSAEGGDSGNTIYF. Written as DNA, the CDR3 is TGCAGTGCGGAGGGGGGGGATTCTGGAAACACCATATATTTT.

The chain links TRBV29-1 to TRBJ1-1; possible D gene TRBD1, 5 bases. CDR1 is SQVTM and CDR2 is ANQGSEA in the germline V gene. This CDR3 has 13 amino acids. Trimming took 6 bases from V and 0 from J, leaving 11 bases between them. The CDR3 DNA reads as TGCAGCGTAGTGACAGTCATGAACACTGAAGCTTTCTTT. Its translation is CSVVTVMNTEAFF.

In its sample, this clonotype was seen a few times. CDR3 protein: CASSSTSGGKDTQYF. CDR3 nucleotide sequence: TGTGCCAGCAGTTCAACTAGCGGGGGGAAAGATACGCAGTATTTT. The chain combines TRBV27 with TRBJ2-3, with 12 bases that match TRBD2. The CDR3 covers 15 residues. V was clipped by 4 bases and J by 5 bases; unmatched bases: 4. The germline CDR1 and CDR2 sequences are MNHEY and SMNVEV (reference sequence).

The sample holds a few counts of this clonotype. The chain has TRBV4-1 and TRBJ2-2; TRBD1 matches at 9 bases. The germline gives CDR1 MGHRA, CDR2 YSYEKL. The junction had 5 bases not matched to a gene; V was cut back by 0 bases and J by 6 bases. CDR3 size: 16 residues. Written as DNA, the CDR3 is TGCGCCAGCAGCCAAGAAACAGGGGGCTTCTCCGGGGAGCTGTTTTTT. It specifies CASSQETGGFSGELFF.

This clonotype has a handful of counts. The chain employs TRBV7-2 and TRBJ2-3; the match to TRBD2 covers 8 bases. The CDR3 totals 15 residues. In germline, CDR1 is SGHTA, CDR2 FQGNSA. Losses at the gene ends were 5 bases for V and 4 bases for J; bases not matched to a gene: 8. The CDR3 DNA reads as TGTGCCAGCAGCCCCTATAGCGGGGCCCCAGATACGCAGTATTTT. This codes for CASSPYSGAPDTQYF.

This clonotype was seen repeatedly, ten times or more. The chain uses TRBV7-2 and TRBJ1-1; D unclear. This CDR3 is built from 14 residues. Deletions cut 4 bases from V and 6 bases from J, with 15 bases between. Germline loops: CDR1 SGHTA, CDR2 FQGNSA. The CDR3 DNA is TGTGCCAGCAGCTGGACCTCCTCTGCGGCTGAAGCTTTCTTT. Amino acids: CASSWTSSAAEAFF.

This clonotype was observed a few times. The rearrangement links TRBV15 to TRBJ2-2; possibly TRBD1 for D (5 bases). Germline loops: CDR1 LNHNV, CDR2 YYDKDF (reference sequence). This CDR3 contains 16 residues. Trimming shortened V by 0 bases and J by 6 bases, and 14 bases separated the two germline ends. The CDR3 bases are TGTGCCACCAGCAGAGATGGACAACTGGCTCCCGGGGAGCTGTTTTTT. Translated, it gives CATSRDGQLAPGELFF.

This rearrangement joins TRBV29-1 to TRBJ1-6, with TRBD1 identical over 7 bases. CDR3 size: 13 residues. Trimming cost V 5 bases and J 6 bases; bases outside gene matches: 4. Germline CDR1 and CDR2: SQVTM and ANQGSEA. DNA of the CDR3: TGCAGCGTTCGGACAGGCCTTAATTCACCCCTCCACTTT. Protein sequence: CSVRTGLNSPLHF. Variable domain in full (rest from reference TRBV29-1 and TRBJ1-6): SAVISQKPSRDICQRGTSLTIQCQVDSQVTMMFWYRQQPGQSLTLIATANQGSEATYESGFVIDKFPISRPNLTFSTLTVSNMSPEDSSIYLCSVRTGLNSPLHFGNGTRLTVT.